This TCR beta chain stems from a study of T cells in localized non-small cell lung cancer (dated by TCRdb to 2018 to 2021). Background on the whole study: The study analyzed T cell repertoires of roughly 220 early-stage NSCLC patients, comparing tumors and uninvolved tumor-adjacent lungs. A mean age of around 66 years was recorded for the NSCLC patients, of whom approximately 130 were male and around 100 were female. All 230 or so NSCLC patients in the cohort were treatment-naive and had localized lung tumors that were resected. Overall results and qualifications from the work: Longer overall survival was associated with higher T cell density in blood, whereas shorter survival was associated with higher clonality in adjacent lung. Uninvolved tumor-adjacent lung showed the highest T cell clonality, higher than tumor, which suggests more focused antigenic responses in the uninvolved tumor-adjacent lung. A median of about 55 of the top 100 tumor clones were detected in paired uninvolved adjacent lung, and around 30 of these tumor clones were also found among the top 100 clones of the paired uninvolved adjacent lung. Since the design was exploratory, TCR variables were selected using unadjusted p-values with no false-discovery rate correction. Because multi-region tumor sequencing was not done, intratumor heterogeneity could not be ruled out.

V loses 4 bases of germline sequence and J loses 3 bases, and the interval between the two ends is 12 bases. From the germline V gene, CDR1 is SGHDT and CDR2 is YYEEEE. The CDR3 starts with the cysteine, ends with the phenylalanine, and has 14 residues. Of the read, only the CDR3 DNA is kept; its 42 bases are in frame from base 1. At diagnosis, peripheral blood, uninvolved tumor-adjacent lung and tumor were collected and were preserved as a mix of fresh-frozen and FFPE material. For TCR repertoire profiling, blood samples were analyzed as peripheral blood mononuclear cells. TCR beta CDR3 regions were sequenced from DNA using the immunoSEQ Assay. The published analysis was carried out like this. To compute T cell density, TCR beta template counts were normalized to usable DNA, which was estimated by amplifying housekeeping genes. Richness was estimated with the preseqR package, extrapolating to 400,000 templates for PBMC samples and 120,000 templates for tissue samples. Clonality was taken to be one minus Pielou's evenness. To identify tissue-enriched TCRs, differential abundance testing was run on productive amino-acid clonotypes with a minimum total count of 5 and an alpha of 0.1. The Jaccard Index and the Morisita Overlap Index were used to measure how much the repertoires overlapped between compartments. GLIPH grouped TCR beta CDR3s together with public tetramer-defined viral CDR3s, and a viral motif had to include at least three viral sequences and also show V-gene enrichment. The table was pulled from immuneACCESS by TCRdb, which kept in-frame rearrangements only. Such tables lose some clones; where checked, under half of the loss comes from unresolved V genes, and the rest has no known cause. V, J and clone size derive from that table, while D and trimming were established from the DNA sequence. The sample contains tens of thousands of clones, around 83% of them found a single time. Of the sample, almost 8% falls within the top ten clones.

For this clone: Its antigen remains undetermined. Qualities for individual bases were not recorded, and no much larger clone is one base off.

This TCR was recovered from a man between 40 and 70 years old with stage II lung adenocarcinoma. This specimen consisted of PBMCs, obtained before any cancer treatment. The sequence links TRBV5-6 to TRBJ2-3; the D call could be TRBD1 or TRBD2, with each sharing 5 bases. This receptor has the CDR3 CASSLGTLTDTQYF. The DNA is TGTGCCAGCAGCCTTGGGACGTTGACAGATACGCAGTATTTT.